This TCR beta chain was recovered during a study of cytomegalovirus exposure and HLA in healthy donors (dated by TCRdb to the late 2010s). Concerning the study at large: According to an earlier analysis of 587 of the donors, about 180 million T cells yielded 90 million to 130 million unique TCR beta sequences and around 280 Gb of sequence data. An early release covering roughly 580 HLA-typed donors comprised 300 to 350 gigabases of sequencing data and some 79 million unique TCR sequences. Of the 300 to 500 genotyped donors, approximately 81% were placed in the genetic ancestry cluster associated with self-reported Caucasian donors. The study aimed to test whether cataloging public T cell receptors could reveal signatures of past pathogen exposure. The T cell repertoires of around 730 subjects were profiled by immunosequencing and related to cytomegalovirus serostatus. A separate validation cohort of 100 to 150 different subjects was used in addition to the approximately 640-subject first cohort. To predict cytomegalovirus infection status, the study combined high-throughput TCR immunosequencing, statistical association of individual TCRs with disease status, and machine learning. To study patterns of TCR occurrence, a later analysis re-analyzed previously published TCR beta repertoires from hundreds of donors and added high-resolution HLA genotyping. Rather than using new phenotypic data, the later analysis identified candidate immune exposures from TCR beta sequences and from how often those sequences occurred across donors. An earlier analysis of 450 to 750 of the donors used high-throughput TCR beta sequencing to judge whether each TCR beta V gene segment behaved as functional or pseudogenic. Donor age, sex, ethnicity and CMV serostatus were compiled together with the repertoire data. A later genetic analysis used genome-wide SNP genotypes for about 65% of the roughly 670 donors, treating that subset as a discovery cohort. All discovery cohort repertoires had been generated on a single sequencing platform. Class I and class II HLA loci were covered by the typing at four-digit resolution. The number of typed donors differed by locus: 629-630 for A, B, C, DRB1 and DQB1; 522 for DQA1; 606 for DPA1; and roughly 490 for DPB1. Roughly 5 DR-DQ haplotypes were handled as single units for association and clustering, since linkage in the cohort was strong. Among under 450 genotyped donors of the cohort, an average of about 240,000 unique TCR beta nucleotide sequences were sequenced per donor, about a sixth of them non-productive.

Broader findings and caveats from the paper: According to a later analysis, TCR association rates differed among HLA loci, with DRB1 alleles showing the most associated TCRs and HLA-C alleles showing the fewest. According to a later analysis, parvovirus B19, influenza, CMV and Epstein-Barr virus appeared linked to several top co-occurrence clusters. Because HLA typing was missing for some donors at each locus, association tests included only the typed subset. For the cohort, immune exposure information was limited to CMV serostatus. A later genetic analysis associated a missense DCLRE1C variant with V-gene and J-gene trimming of TCR beta chains, and an independent cohort replicated the association. Specific HLA alleles were associated with roughly 17,000 TCR beta sequences at a false discovery rate of 0.05 in a later analysis. Broadly in line with IMGT annotations, most TCR beta V segments showed up in productive rearrangements about 90% or about 30% of the time in an earlier analysis of roughly 590 of the donors. Linkage disequilibrium might explain the correlated functional status among segregating V segments, but an unknown experimental factor could not be ruled out. Strong co-occurrence of HLA alleles, especially DR and DQ, made assigning TCR associations to individual alleles difficult. Because counts were too low, about 18 rarely observed V segments, including chromosome 9 orphons, were left out of the earlier analysis of a few hundred of the donors. A further reported finding was that TCR beta sequences accurately predicted the HLA-A and HLA-B alleles for most subjects in the first cohort. Most CMV-associated TCR beta chains appeared to be HLA-restricted in a later analysis, and the HLA associations seemed to be driven largely by CMV exposure. In vitro tests confirmed that a few of the cytomegalovirus-associated TCR beta chains recognize cytomegalovirus antigens. This cohort had only TCR beta chains sequenced, and the lack of alpha or paired-chain data limited which features could be detected. It was suggested by the authors that the approach could potentially be generalized to other disease states and immunological phenotypes. Presence/absence analyses assumed roughly uniform sequencing depth across donors, an assumption that may not hold. The study listed 164 TCR beta chains as associated with cytomegalovirus. In a later genetic analysis, fewer N-insertions in productive TCRs were reported among donors in an Asian-associated ancestry cluster than the approximately 630-donor mean. Most TCR sequences were seen in very few donors, while some public TCRs were found in many individuals. The classifier was reported to diagnose cytomegalovirus status with high specificity and sensitivity in both the original and validation cohorts. Some IMGT-functional V segments, including TRBV6-2 and TRBV6-3, could not be distinguished by the 87-base-pair reads and were therefore excluded. In a later analysis, HLA-associated TCR beta chains were found to be more clonally expanded and to have lower generation probabilities than equally common non-associated chains. A cluster of highly shared sequence variants was judged likely to be a technical artifact of the sequencing pipeline.

The cohort was made up of roughly 670 healthy bone marrow donors. At the time of sampling, all cohort members were nominally healthy, though unrecorded immune exposures were likely present. The donor tested CMV seronegative, placing the donor among the 350 to 400 seronegative members of the cohort. Every donor gave a peripheral blood sample, and the peripheral blood mononuclear cells from that sample were used for TCR beta sequencing. The Qiagen DNeasy Blood Extraction Kit was used to extract genomic DNA from the blood cell samples. The CDR3 goes from the cysteine to the phenylalanine over 14 residues. The DNA shown is the 42-base CDR3, in frame from base 1. CDR1 and CDR2 were assigned from the germline V gene as MNHNS and SASEGT. As to this clone: The target of this receptor is not known. One base away there is no much larger clone; base qualities are not given.

Library preparation employed the immunoSEQ multiplex PCR assay. For the multiplex PCR, a mixture combining 60 forward primers for TCR Vbeta segments and 13 reverse primers for TCR Jbeta segments was used. The CDR3 region of rearranged TCR beta genes was amplified from genomic DNA with a multiplex PCR assay. On the Illumina HiSeq System, the amplified TCR beta libraries were sequenced as 87-base-pair reads. In the paper's pipeline: A later analysis tallied around 80 million unique TCR beta chains across the 666 repertoires, and some 10 million of those chains were shared by two or more donors. To remove PCR and sequencing errors, raw reads were error-corrected and collapsed into unique sequences using a nearest-neighbor algorithm that merged closely related sequences. Alignment of CDR3 sequences to IMGT reference sequences was used to assign V, D and J gene segments. Each retained sequence needed at least a six-nucleotide match to both a V gene segment and a J gene segment. Rearrangements were called productive when the CDR3 lacked stop codons and stayed in frame with V and J; all others were non-productive. CDR3 was defined by IMGT convention, running from the second conserved V-encoded cysteine to the conserved J-encoded phenylalanine. The earlier analysis of 450 to 750 of the donors excluded any sequence lacking an unambiguous match to a single V gene segment. In an earlier analysis of some 590 of the donors, a V segment was called functional when productive rearrangements were above 56.7%, and segregating when the standard deviation between donors exceeded 5%. To diagnose cytomegalovirus status from the catalog of TCR beta chain sequences, a statistical classification framework was built. V and J gene assignment, in a later analysis, came from comparing TCR nucleotide sequences with IMGT/GENE-DB human TR gene sequences. In a later analysis, CDR3 sequences and most-parsimonious VDJ recombination scenarios were assigned using the TCRdist pipeline. In a later analysis, each TCR beta chain was defined by its CDR3 amino acid sequence together with its V-gene family, and reads without a unique V-gene family were excluded. In a later analysis, some 600 highly shared, low-generation-probability nucleotide sequences were removed to address suspected cross-contamination and a sequencing artifact. For each public chain, a later analysis derived a clonal expansion index from normalized ranks of inferred template counts within each repertoire. In a later analysis, generation probabilities were computed using a VDJ recombination model fitted to out-of-frame rearrangements, and the results were checked against IGoR. Hypergeometric tests were used in a later analysis to score TCR-TCR, TCR-HLA and TCR-CMV co-occurrence, with a repertoire-size bias correction applied to the TCR pairs. In a later analysis, false discovery rates were estimated by permuting HLA or CMV assignments 20 times. In a later analysis, co-occurring TCRs were grouped with DBSCAN, and TCRdist sequence similarity was added when clustering was performed within HLA-allele-positive subsets. Repertoires with fewer than 30,000 or more than 120,000 public chains were left out of co-occurrence clustering, as were four to six repertoires with anomalous nucleotide sharing. Not all clones reach the TCRdb copy of this immuneACCESS table, which keeps in-frame sequences only. Checked studies attribute under half of the gap to unresolved V genes and leave the rest unexplained. Clone size and V and J calls were adopted from that table, with D and trimming inferred from the DNA. Recorded for this sample are about 160,000 clones; 79% of them occurred a single time. 2.1% of the sample goes to the ten largest clones.

What was sequenced was PBMCs. The rearrangement joined TRBV6-1 to TRBJ2-5, with a tentative D gene TRBD1 over 6 matching bases. The J call may not be correct, given that the DNA end is closer to TRBJ2-7. The receptor was isolated from a man aged 35 to 55 in good health and CMV-seronegative. This receptor has the CDR3 CASSLTGNGYEQYF. The DNA reads TGTGCCAGCAGCTTAACAGGGAATGGCTACGAGCAGTACTTC.